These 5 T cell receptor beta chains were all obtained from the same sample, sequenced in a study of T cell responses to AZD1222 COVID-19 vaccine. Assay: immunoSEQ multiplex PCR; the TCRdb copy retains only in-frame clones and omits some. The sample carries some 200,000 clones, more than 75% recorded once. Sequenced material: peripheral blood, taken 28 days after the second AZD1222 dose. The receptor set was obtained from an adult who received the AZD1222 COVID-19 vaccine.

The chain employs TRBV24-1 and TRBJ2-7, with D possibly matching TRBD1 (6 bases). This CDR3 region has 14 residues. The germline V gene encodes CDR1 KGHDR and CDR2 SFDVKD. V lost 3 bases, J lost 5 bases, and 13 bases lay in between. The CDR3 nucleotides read TGTGCCACCAGTGATCCGACAGGATCAAACGAGCAGTACTTC. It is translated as CATSDPTGSNEQYF.

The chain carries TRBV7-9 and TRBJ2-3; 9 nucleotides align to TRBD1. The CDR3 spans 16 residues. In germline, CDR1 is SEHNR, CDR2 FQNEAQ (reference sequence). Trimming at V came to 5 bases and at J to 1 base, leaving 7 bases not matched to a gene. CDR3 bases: TGTGCCAGCAGCCCCACCGGGACAGGGCGCACAGATACGCAGTATTTT. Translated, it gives CASSPTGTGRTDTQYF. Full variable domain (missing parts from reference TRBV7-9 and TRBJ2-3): DTGVSQNPRHKITKRGQNVTFRCDPISEHNRLYWYRQTLGQGPEFLTYFQNEAQLEKSRLLSDRFSAERPKGSFSTLEIQRTEQGDSAMYLCASSPTGTGRTDTQYFGPGTRLTVL.

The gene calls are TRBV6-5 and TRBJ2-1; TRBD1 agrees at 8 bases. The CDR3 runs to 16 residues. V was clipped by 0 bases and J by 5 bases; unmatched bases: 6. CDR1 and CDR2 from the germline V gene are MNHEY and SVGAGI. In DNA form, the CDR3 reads TGTGCCAGCAGTTACTCCGGGGACAGGAGGCACAATGAGCAGTTCTTC. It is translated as CASSYSGDRRHNEQFF.

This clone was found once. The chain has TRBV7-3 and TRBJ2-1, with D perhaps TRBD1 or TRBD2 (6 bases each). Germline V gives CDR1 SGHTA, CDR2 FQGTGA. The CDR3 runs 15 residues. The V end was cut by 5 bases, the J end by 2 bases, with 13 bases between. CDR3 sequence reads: CASSRGLGAYNEQFF. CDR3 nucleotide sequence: TGTGCCAGCAGCCGGGGGCTCGGGGCCTACAATGAGCAGTTCTTC.

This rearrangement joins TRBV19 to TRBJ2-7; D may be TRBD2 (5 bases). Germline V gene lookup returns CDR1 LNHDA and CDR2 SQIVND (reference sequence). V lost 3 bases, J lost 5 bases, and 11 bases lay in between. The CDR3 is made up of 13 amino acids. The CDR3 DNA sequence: TGTGCCAGTAGTATGAGAGTCGGGGACGAGCAGTACTTC. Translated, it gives CASSMRVGDEQYF.